This TCR beta chain was obtained from a study of Graves' ophthalmopathy and Graves' hyperthyroidism. RNA transcripts provided the template for amplifying TCR beta CDR3 regions. Investigators did first-round RT-PCR with HTBI primers, then second-round multiplex PCR. TCRdb called the multiplex PCR reads again in MiXCR, with one record for every CDR3 protein. The sample includes around 1.1 million distinct CDR3 sequences, 35% to 40% of them seen just once. Study-wide results and caveats: Appearing in blood as well were most expanded thyroid clonotypes above 0.001 frequency. Sensitivity of approximately 66% and specificity of less than 75% were achieved by the model that predicted ophthalmopathy progression.

The table lists this clonotype with many counts. Its target is unknown. Ages of hyperthyroidism patients ran from 18 to 65, and their diagnoses were new, under 2 months' duration. Pregnancy or lactation, uncontrolled infections and other autoimmune diseases were grounds for excluding patients. Per germline, CDR1 SGHTA and CDR2 FQGNSA. Trimming removed 5 bases from V and 6 bases from J; junction bases left unmatched: 5. This CDR3 region has 15 residues. What was sequenced was peripheral blood or thyroid tissue (not recorded which). The chain has TRBV7-2 and TRBJ1-6; 9 bases fit TRBD1. This sequence was found in an adult man with Graves' hyperthyroidism. CDR3 sequence: CASSKGTGLNSPLHF. Here the CDR3 DNA reads TGTGCCAGCAGCAAAGGGACAGGGCTTAATTCACCCCTCCACTTT.